The T cell receptor beta chain described here comes from a study of shared clonotypes between healthy human individuals. Study-wide background: Aged 18 to 49, the donors were a couple of women and three men. CD4 naive and memory got three plates each, CD8 naive two, CD8 memory one.

The sample holds one count of this clone. One end of the junction varies from germline; a read error may be responsible. Germline V CDR1 and CDR2: SGHRS, YFSETQ. The CDR3 consists of 11 residues. The assay was run at deep level. Data came from immunoSEQ multiplex PCR; TCRdb stores just in-frame clones and leaves some out. The table shows under 2,500,000 clones, with approximately 95% occurring only once. The sample taken for sequencing was naive CD4+ T cells sorted from blood. The subset denotes: CD45RA+ positively selected. The sequence derives from a man younger than 35 in good health. The V call is TRBV5-1, the J call TRBJ1-1, with no clear D. The CDR3 sequence is CASSRLGDWYF. CDR3 DNA sequence: TGCGCCAGCAGTCGGCTGGGAGATTGGTACTTT.